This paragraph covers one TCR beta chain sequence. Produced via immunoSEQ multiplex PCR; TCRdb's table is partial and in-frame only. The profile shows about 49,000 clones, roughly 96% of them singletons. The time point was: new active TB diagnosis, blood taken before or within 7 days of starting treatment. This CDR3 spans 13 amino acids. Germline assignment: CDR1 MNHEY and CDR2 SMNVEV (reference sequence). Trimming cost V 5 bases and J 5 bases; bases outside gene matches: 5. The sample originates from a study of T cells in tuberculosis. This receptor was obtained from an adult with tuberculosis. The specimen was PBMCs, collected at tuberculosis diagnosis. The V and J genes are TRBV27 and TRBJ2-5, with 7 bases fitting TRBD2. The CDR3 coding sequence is TGTGCCAGCAGTCCAATGGGGGGGGAGACCCAGTACTTC. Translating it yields CASSPMGGETQYF.